The 18 T cell receptor beta chains in this list originate from one sample, sequenced in a study of response to subunit inactivated influenza vaccine. Each CDR3 protein is one row after TCRdb ran MiXCR on the RT-PCR reads. The sample includes 400,000 to 550,000 distinct CDR3 sequences, around 25% seen only once; the top ten take about 1.9%. This material consisted of CD4+ T cells sorted from PBMCs, taken about 5 days after vaccination. All receptors derive from a middle-aged man who received an inactivated influenza vaccine.

In this sample, this clonotype turned up a few times. The genes are TRBV12-3 or TRBV12-4 and TRBJ1-5, with 8 bases that match TRBD1. The V segment lost 6 bases and the J segment 7 bases; nucleotides outside the gene matches: 8. This CDR3 has 14 amino acids. The CDR3 region has the DNA TGTGCCAGCAGAGCCGGGACAGGAAGGCAGCCCCAGCATTTT. It is translated as CASRAGTGRQPQHF.

V and J are TRBV6-1 and TRBJ1-1; 8 nucleotides line up with TRBD1. The CDR3 contains 15 residues. CDR1 MNHNS and CDR2 SASEGT come from the germline V gene. With 5 bases clipped from V and 2 bases from J, the junction kept 7 bases outside the gene matches. For the CDR3, the DNA is TGTGCCAGCAGTCCAGGGGGCTCCGGAAACACTGAAGCTTTCTTT. Its translation is CASSPGGSGNTEAFF.

This clonotype has a count of ten or more. The genes are TRBV2 and TRBJ2-3; 9 nucleotides match TRBD1. This CDR3 spans 15 amino acids. J gave up 1 base and V 1 base, and 0 bases lay outside the gene matches. Germline V lookup: CDR1 SNHLY, CDR2 FYNNEI. The CDR3 sequence is CASSEGDRGTDTQYF. Written as DNA, the CDR3 is TGTGCCAGCAGTGAAGGGGACAGGGGCACAGATACGCAGTATTTT.

This clonotype was detected only a few times. The rearrangement links TRBV20-1 to TRBJ2-1; the D gene is possibly TRBD2 (5 bases). This CDR3 region has 15 residues. Between the trimmed V and J ends, which lost 5 bases and 0 bases, there was a span of 14 bases. Germline V gene sequence: CDR1 DFQATT, CDR2 SNEGSKA (reference sequence). The CDR3, as DNA: TGCAGTGCTGCCAGGAGAGGGAGCTCCTACAATGAGCAGTTCTTC. Encoded protein: CSAARRGSSYNEQFF.

This clonotype was counted many times. V is TRBV6-2 or TRBV6-3 and J is TRBJ2-1; 7 bases match TRBD2. The germline V gene encodes CDR1 MNHEY and CDR2 SVGEGT. This CDR3 contains 16 residues. The V gene end was trimmed by 7 bases and the J gene end by 4 bases; junction bases not matched to a gene: 13. CDR3 bases: TGTGCCAGCATGGCCATAGGGACTACTATATACAATGAGCAGTTCTTC. This gives the protein CASMAIGTTIYNEQFF.

The rearrangement uses TRBV18 and TRBJ1-1, with D perhaps TRBD1 (5 bases). Germline assignment: CDR1 KGHSH and CDR2 LQKENI. This CDR3 is built from 14 residues. Trimming shortened V by 3 bases and J by 4 bases, and 12 bases separated the two germline ends. CDR3 sequence (DNA): TGTGCCAGCTCACCCGGGACCAGGACCACTGAAGCTTTCTTT. It translates to CASSPGTRTTEAFF.

Only a few counts were recorded for this clonotype. V is TRBV7-2 and J is TRBJ2-1; D remains unclear. V was cut by 2 bases and J by 4 bases, with 6 bases left in between. This CDR3 contains 13 residues. Germline V gives CDR1 SGHTA, CDR2 FQGNSA. The CDR3 DNA reads TGTGCCAGCAGCTTACAACAGTACAATGAGCAGTTCTTC. This encodes CASSLQQYNEQFF.

The J gene is TRBJ1-6, the V gene TRBV7-9; D is unclear. V gave up 2 bases and J gave up 7 bases, with 9 bases separating them. Per germline, CDR1 SEHNR and CDR2 FQNEAQ (reference sequence). The CDR3 runs to 14 residues. CDR3 in amino acids: CASSLSFGNSPLHF. The CDR3 nucleotides are TGTGCCAGCAGCTTATCCTTCGGGAATTCACCCCTCCACTTT.

This clonotype has a handful of counts. V and J are TRBV4-3 and TRBJ1-4; D not certain. The CDR3 runs 16 residues. V lost 3 bases to trimming and J lost 0 bases, with 11 bases between them. The germline gives CDR1 LGHNA, CDR2 YSLEER. CDR3 loop: CASSHRLSSTNEKLFF. The CDR3 DNA is TGCGCCAGCAGCCACCGACTGTCTTCAACTAATGAAAAACTGTTTTTT.

The chain joins TRBV7-9 to TRBJ2-2; 7 nucleotides line up with TRBD1. Trimming took 1 base from V and 5 from J; bases not matched to a gene: 7. The CDR3 consists of 16 residues. Germline V lookup: CDR1 SEHNR, CDR2 FQNEAQ (reference sequence). CDR3 region: CASSLVRRQGTGELFF. The CDR3 nucleotides read TGTGCCAGCAGCTTAGTGCGGCGACAGGGTACCGGGGAGCTGTTTTTT.

The chain employs TRBV25-1 and TRBJ2-7, with 13 bases identical to TRBD2. Trimming took 1 base from V and 2 from J; bases not matched to a gene: 5. The germline CDR1 and CDR2 sequences are MGHDK and SYGVNS. The length of the CDR3 is 17 residues. The DNA for the CDR3 is TGTGCCAGCAGTGAATGGGGACTAGCGGGGACTACCTACGAGCAGTACTTC. Residues: CASSEWGLAGTTYEQYF.

Details on this clonotype: Germline is not matched at one junction end, which may reflect a read error. The chain combines TRBV12-3 or TRBV12-4 with TRBJ2-2; D tentatively fits TRBD1 or TRBD2 (5 bases each). The CDR3 loop spans 15 amino acids. CDR3 amino acids: CGSSQGAMTAGELFF. CDR3 nucleotides: TGTGGCAGCAGCCAGGGAGCTATGACGGCCGGGGAGCTGTTTTTT.

The chain recombines TRBV20-1 with TRBJ2-3; 7 nucleotides align to TRBD2. Looked up from germline, CDR1 is DFQATT and CDR2 is SNEGSKA (reference sequence). The CDR3 has 14 residues. V was clipped by 2 bases and J by 7 bases; unmatched bases: 9. The DNA of the CDR3 is TGCAGTGCTAGAAGAGCGGGGCCCAGGTATACGCAGTATTTT. This translates into CSARRAGPRYTQYF.

The chain couples TRBV2 to TRBJ2-1; unclear D gene. CDR1 and CDR2 from the germline V gene are SNHLY and FYNNEI. The CDR3 consists of 14 residues. Trimming took off 0 bases at V and 3 bases at J, with 6 bases between the two ends. CDR3 in amino acids: CASSEAQFYNEQFF. The CDR3 nucleotides are TGTGCCAGCAGTGAAGCGCAGTTCTACAATGAGCAGTTCTTC.

This clonotype was picked up a small number of times. This rearrangement joins TRBV27 to TRBJ2-7; 13 bases are shared with TRBD2. The CDR3 runs 18 residues. The germline CDR1 and CDR2 sequences are MNHEY and SMNVEV (reference sequence). After removal of 4 bases from V and 5 bases from J, the junction contained 14 bases not matched to a gene. CDR3 sequence: CASSYRGTSGTSGNEQYF. The DNA for the CDR3 is TGTGCCAGCAGTTATAGGGGGACTAGCGGGACCTCAGGCAACGAGCAGTACTTC.

This clonotype was counted a few times. The CDR3 protein is CSVDGHSGANVLTF. CDR3 nucleotide sequence: TGCAGCGTTGACGGTCACTCTGGGGCCAACGTCCTGACTTTC. The J gene is TRBJ2-6, the V gene TRBV29-1; D call uncertain. The CDR3 is 14 amino acids. The germline V gene encodes CDR1 SQVTM and CDR2 ANQGSEA. The V end was cut by 3 bases, the J end by 0 bases, with 6 bases between.

This clonotype turned up a few times. The chain links TRBV21-1 to TRBJ2-5. TRBV21-1 is termed a pseudogene. The CDR3 runs 14 residues. The CDR3 DNA sequence: TGTGCCAGCAGCAGACCCCATGCCCAAGAGACCCAGTACTTC. Its translation: CASSRPHAQETQYF.

This clonotype was detected many times. This chain joins TRBV9 and TRBJ2-5; D is unclear. Germline CDR1 and CDR2: SGDLS and YYNGEE. The V end lost 4 bases, the J end lost 1 base, and 11 bases lay between the germline ends. This CDR3 region has 14 residues. The CDR3 region is CASSPPGVQETQYF. CDR3 bases: TGTGCCAGCAGCCCCCCTGGGGTCCAAGAGACCCAGTACTTC.